Sequencing of this T cell receptor beta chain was carried out in a study of T-cell reconstitution after alpha-beta-depleted transplantation in children. This clonotype has just a few counts. Antigen specificity is unknown. Study-wide findings and caveats: Once a year had passed after transplant, T-cell counts and diversity came mostly from newly produced T cells.

Unique molecular identifiers were incorporated during preparation of the TCRbeta library. Using its own MiXCR run on the PCR reads, TCRdb lists one record per CDR3 protein. The sample consists of 250,000 to 300,000 distinct CDR3 sequences, 6% to 10% of them appearing once. V was pared by 1 base and J by 3 bases, with 16 bases between. This CDR3 comprises 17 residues. Germline CDR1 KGHDR, CDR2 SFDVKD. The TCR was taken from a female patient younger than 10 who had a stem cell transplant for Fanconi anemia, so the T cells may come from the graft donor. Sequences were derived from peripheral blood, sampled 360 days after TCRalphabeta/CD19-depleted stem cell transplant. This rearrangement joins TRBV24-1 to TRBJ2-3; TRBD1 or TRBD2 may be the D gene (6 bases each). CDR3 protein: CATSDLYRGRGTDTQYF. The CDR3 DNA reads TGTGCCACCAGTGATTTATATCGGGGGCGTGGGACAGATACGCAGTATTTT.